These T cell receptor beta chains were read from a single sample in a study of cytomegalovirus exposure and HLA in healthy donors. TCRdb's table, derived via immunoSEQ multiplex PCR, lists solely in-frame clones and lacks some. Of around 61,000 clones detected, approximately 92% appear once; the ten largest clones hold roughly 1.2%. Sequenced sample: PBMCs. Receptors originate from a man aged 18 to 29 in good health and CMV-seronegative. The CDR3 runs from the conserved cysteine through the conserved F or W. D genes are given only for firm matches. Clone size is not always given. Where it is, it says once, few, many or a class for expanded clones.

clone size,J gene,V gene,D gene,CDR3 DNA,CDR3 protein
-,TRBJ2-7,TRBV11-1,-,TGTGCCAGCAGCTTAGGGTCCTTGGAGCGGAGCCACGAGCAGTACTTC,CASSLGSLERSHEQYF
-,TRBJ2-2,TRBV21-1,-,TGTGCCAGCAGCAAAAAAAGCTCACAGGAGATACCGAACACCGGGGAGCTGTTTTTT,CASSKKSSQEIPNTGELFF
-,TRBJ2-5,TRBV4-3,TRBD2,TGCGCCAGCACCCCGGGGCTAGCGGGCCTCCAAGAGACCCAGTACTTC,CASTPGLAGLQETQYF
-,TRBJ2-1,TRBV12-5,-,TGTGCTAGTGGACTACAGGGCAATGAGCAGTTCTTC,CASGLQGNEQFF
once,TRBJ1-4,TRBV19,-,TGTGCCAGTAGTATAGTTGCCCGACGGGCTAATGAAAAACTGTTTTTT,CASSIVARRANEKLFF
once,TRBJ2-5,TRBV29-1,TRBD2,TGCAGCGTCTACGGGAGGGCCGGAGAGACCCAGTACTTC,CSVYGRAGETQYF
-,TRBJ2-5,TRBV25-1,-,TGTGCCAGCAGTGAACAGGGATTCGTAGAGACCCAGTACTTC,CASSEQGFVETQYF
-,TRBJ1-2,TRBV4-1,-,TGCGCCAGCAGCCAAGAGAAAGGGGGAGAGGGTGGCTACACCTTC,CASSQEKGGEGGYTF
-,TRBJ1-1,TRBV20-1,-,TGCAGTGCTCCGCGAGAGAAAGCTTTCTTT,CSAPREKAFF
few,TRBJ2-7,TRBV28,TRBD2,TGTGCCAGCAGACCGACTAGCGGGAGAAGTCACGAGCAGTACTTC,CASRPTSGRSHEQYF
-,TRBJ2-7,TRBV4-2,TRBD1,TGTGCCAGCAGCCAAGCCGGGACAGGGGTATACGAGCAGTACTTC,CASSQAGTGVYEQYF
-,TRBJ2-4,TRBV2,-,TGTGCCAGCGAGACCAAAAACATTCAGTACTTC,CASETKNIQYF
once,TRBJ2-7,TRBV6-6,TRBD2,TGTGCCAGCAGACTAGCGGGAGCGGGGACCTACGAGCAGTACTTC,CASRLAGAGTYEQYF